The rows below give T cell receptor beta chains drawn from one sample of a study of CD8 T cells in Susac syndrome. MiXCR, applied by TCRdb to the immunoSEQ multiplex PCR reads, yields one record per CDR3 protein. The profile covers more than 200,000 distinct CDR3 sequences, with roughly 93% appearing a single time and 0.06% to 0.08% taken by the ten largest. The sequenced sample was CD4+ T cells from PBMCs. The source is a human donor with multiple sclerosis. The CDR3 runs from the conserved cysteine through the conserved F or W. D genes are given only for firm matches. For some rows the clone size is stated as once, few or many, or as a class when expanded; others skip it.

j_gene: TRBJ1-1; v_gene: TRBV30; abundance: .; d_gene: .; CDR3aa: CAWSGSLGRNTEAFF; CDR3nt: TGTGCCTGGAGCGGGTCTCTGGGCCGAAACACTGAAGCTTTCTTT
j_gene: TRBJ1-2; v_gene: TRBV19; abundance: .; d_gene: TRBD1; CDR3aa: CASNPTGILFYGYTF; CDR3nt: TGTGCCAGTAATCCGACAGGGATATTATTCTATGGCTACACCTTC
j_gene: TRBJ2-7; v_gene: TRBV7-9; abundance: .; d_gene: .; CDR3aa: CASSLNRAYEQYF; CDR3nt: TGTGCCAGCAGCCTCAACAGGGCCTACGAGCAGTACTTC
j_gene: TRBJ2-5; v_gene: TRBV3-1; abundance: .; d_gene: TRBD1; CDR3aa: CASSPLTTGAETQYF; CDR3nt: TGTGCCAGCAGCCCTCTTACGACAGGGGCAGAGACCCAGTACTTC
j_gene: TRBJ1-2; v_gene: TRBV15; abundance: .; d_gene: .; CDR3aa: CATSRDNRGGVYGYTF; CDR3nt: TGTGCCACCAGCAGAGACAACCGCGGGGGGGTGTATGGCTACACCTTC
j_gene: TRBJ1-5; v_gene: TRBV3-1; abundance: .; d_gene: .; CDR3aa: CASSQGRSQPQHF; CDR3nt: TGTGCCAGCAGCCAAGGTAGGTCCCAGCCCCAGCATTTT
j_gene: TRBJ2-4; v_gene: TRBV7-2; abundance: .; d_gene: TRBD2; CDR3aa: CASSSSGTSGRARNIQYF; CDR3nt: TGTGCCAGCAGCTCTAGCGGGACTAGCGGGAGGGCAAGGAACATTCAGTACTTC
j_gene: TRBJ2-5; v_gene: TRBV6-1; abundance: .; d_gene: TRBD1; CDR3aa: CASIPGGLGETQYF; CDR3nt: TGTGCCAGCATTCCAGGGGGTTTAGGAGAGACCCAGTACTTC
j_gene: TRBJ2-1; v_gene: TRBV24-1; abundance: .; d_gene: TRBD1; CDR3aa: CATSDPGQGSYNEQFF; CDR3nt: TGTGCCACCAGTGATCCGGGACAGGGTTCCTACAATGAGCAGTTCTTC
j_gene: TRBJ1-2; v_gene: TRBV6-1; abundance: .; d_gene: TRBD1; CDR3aa: CASGGTENYGYTF; CDR3nt: TGTGCCAGCGGCGGGACAGAGAACTATGGCTACACCTTC
j_gene: TRBJ1-2; v_gene: TRBV30; abundance: .; d_gene: .; CDR3aa: CAWSVRVRDGYTF; CDR3nt: TGTGCCTGGAGTGTTAGGGTCAGGGATGGCTACACCTTC
j_gene: TRBJ1-5; v_gene: TRBV3-1; abundance: .; d_gene: .; CDR3aa: CASSQRGEKGPQHF; CDR3nt: TGTGCCAGCAGCCAGAGAGGAGAAAAGGGACCCCAGCATTTT
j_gene: TRBJ1-4; v_gene: TRBV18; abundance: .; d_gene: .; CDR3aa: CASSPGVGSEKLFF; CDR3nt: TGTGCCAGCTCACCCGGCGTCGGGAGTGAAAAACTGTTTTTT
j_gene: TRBJ2-1; v_gene: TRBV10-3; abundance: .; d_gene: TRBD2; CDR3aa: CAISESISGGIDNEQFF; CDR3nt: TGTGCCATCAGTGAGTCGATTAGCGGGGGGATCGACAATGAGCAGTTCTTC
j_gene: TRBJ1-1; v_gene: TRBV19; abundance: .; d_gene: TRBD1; CDR3aa: CASTADRGREAFF; CDR3nt: TGTGCCAGTACCGCAGACAGGGGGCGTGAAGCTTTCTTT
j_gene: TRBJ2-7; v_gene: TRBV12-3/TRBV12-4; abundance: .; d_gene: TRBD1; CDR3aa: CASSLAWGQGANEQYF; CDR3nt: TGTGCCAGCAGTTTAGCGTGGGGACAGGGGGCTAACGAGCAGTACTTC
j_gene: TRBJ1-2; v_gene: TRBV7-2; abundance: .; d_gene: TRBD1; CDR3aa: CASSTLGQVYSYGYTF; CDR3nt: TGTGCCAGCAGCACCCTCGGACAGGTTTACAGCTATGGCTACACCTTC
j_gene: TRBJ2-2; v_gene: TRBV7-9; abundance: .; d_gene: .; CDR3aa: CASSLGGMNTGELFF; CDR3nt: TGTGCCAGCAGCTTAGGTGGAATGAACACCGGGGAGCTGTTTTTT
j_gene: TRBJ1-2; v_gene: TRBV2; abundance: .; d_gene: TRBD1; CDR3aa: CASRSGGYGYTF; CDR3nt: TGTGCCAGCAGGTCAGGGGGCTATGGCTACACCTTC
j_gene: TRBJ2-5; v_gene: TRBV5-1; abundance: .; d_gene: TRBD2; CDR3aa: CASSLGGLAVDETQYF; CDR3nt: TGCGCCAGCAGCTTGGGCGGACTAGCGGTGGATGAGACCCAGTACTTC
j_gene: TRBJ1-1; v_gene: TRBV12-3/TRBV12-4; abundance: .; d_gene: .; CDR3aa: CASRLIRGTEAFF; CDR3nt: TGTGCCAGCAGATTAATCAGGGGCACTGAAGCTTTCTTT
j_gene: TRBJ2-5; v_gene: TRBV4-1; abundance: .; d_gene: TRBD1; CDR3aa: CASSHHGTAQETQYF; CDR3nt: TGCGCCAGCAGCCATCACGGGACAGCACAAGAGACCCAGTACTTC
j_gene: TRBJ2-5; v_gene: TRBV24-1; abundance: .; d_gene: TRBD2; CDR3aa: CATSGTGGPGETQYF; CDR3nt: TGTGCCACCAGTGGAACGGGGGGGCCTGGGGAGACCCAGTACTTC
j_gene: TRBJ2-5; v_gene: TRBV3-1; abundance: few; d_gene: .; CDR3aa: CASSQDARGETQYF; CDR3nt: TGTGCCAGCAGCCAAGACGCGAGGGGTGAGACCCAGTACTTC
j_gene: TRBJ2-4; v_gene: TRBV4-1; abundance: .; d_gene: .; CDR3aa: CASSQGPRQGILAKNIQYF; CDR3nt: TGCGCCAGCAGCCAAGGTCCCCGGCAGGGGATACTAGCCAAAAACATTCAGTACTTC
j_gene: TRBJ2-2; v_gene: TRBV12-3/TRBV12-4; abundance: .; d_gene: .; CDR3aa: CATGGDTGELFF; CDR3nt: TGTGCCACAGGTGGTGACACCGGGGAGCTGTTTTTT
j_gene: TRBJ2-5; v_gene: TRBV7-2; abundance: few; d_gene: .; CDR3aa: CASSPGQETQYF; CDR3nt: TGTGCCAGCAGCCCCGGACAAGAGACCCAGTACTTC